Following are 10 T cell receptor beta chains from one sample sequenced in a study of T cells in Graves' hyperthyroidism and ophthalmopathy. TCR beta CDR3 regions were amplified from RNA transcripts. HTBI primers were used for first-round RT-PCR of the TCR CDR3. From the multiplex PCR reads, TCRdb called clonotypes with MiXCR, one entry per CDR3 protein. The sample has hundreds of thousands of distinct CDR3 sequences, just under 45% seen once. The sample consisted of peripheral blood or thyroid tissue (not recorded which). Receptor source: an adult man with Graves' disease, either hyperthyroidism or ophthalmopathy (not recorded which).

With regard to this clonotype: This clone may be a read error of a much larger clone one base away. This rearrangement joins TRBV20-1 to TRBJ1-1; D remains unclear. Germline CDR1 and CDR2: DFQATT and SNEGSKA (reference sequence). The CDR3 runs to 14 residues. CDR3 in DNA: TGCAGTGCTAGAGTTTACCGGGAAGTGACTGGAGCTTTCTTT. Translated: CSARVYREVTGAFF.

The chain carries TRBV30 and TRBJ1-5; unclear D gene. The V gene lost 4 bases and the J gene lost 2 bases, with 15 bases spanning the gap. This CDR3 is built from 15 residues. The germline CDR1 and CDR2 sequences are GTSNPN and SVGIG (reference sequence). CDR3 DNA: TGTGCCTGGACCCAGGCCGGTATCGGCAATCAGCCCCAGCATTTT. Translated: CAWTQAGIGNQPQHF.

The sample holds a few counts of this clonotype. The chain joins TRBV9 to TRBJ1-2; D gene ambiguous. This CDR3 region has 16 residues. The germline V gene encodes CDR1 SGDLS and CDR2 YYNGEE. Trimming took 0 bases from V and 1 from J, leaving 13 bases between them. The CDR3 DNA is TGTGCCAGCAGCGTAGACGTCGCGGGTAATAACTATGGCTACACCTTC. Translated: CASSVDVAGNNYGYTF.

As concerns this clonotype: The CDR3 does not end in the conserved phenylalanine or tryptophan, so this is likely a read error. The chain carries TRBV7-8 and TRBJ1-2; D unresolved. CDR1 is SGHVS and CDR2 is FQNEAQ in the germline V gene. The CDR3 contains 12 residues. V was trimmed by 5 bases and J by 5 bases, leaving 9 bases between them. CDR3 in amino acids: CASSPGYYGYTI. CDR3 bases: TGTGCCAGCAGCCCCGGTTATTATGGCTACACCATC.

There are a few counts of this clonotype. The chain is built from TRBV7-6 and TRBJ2-5; D unresolved. The germline V gene encodes CDR1 SGHVS and CDR2 FNYEAQ. V lost 2 bases, J lost 1 base, and 8 bases lay in between. This CDR3 has 14 amino acids. CDR3 nucleotides: TGTGCCAGCAGCTTAAACGGACGCCAAGAGACCCAGTACTTC. Its translation: CASSLNGRQETQYF.

This sequence joins TRBV20-1 and TRBJ1-5; D is unclear. This CDR3 has 14 amino acids. V was clipped by 3 bases and J by 0 bases, with 9 bases between them. Germline CDR1 reads DFQATT; CDR2 reads SNEGSKA (reference sequence). CDR3 loop: CSASRSYSNQPQHF. The DNA for the CDR3 is TGCAGTGCTAGCAGGAGCTATAGCAATCAGCCCCAGCATTTT.

The chain recombines TRBV7-2 with TRBJ1-1; tentative D call: TRBD1 (5 bases). Trimming left V 3 bases short and J 2 bases short, with 10 bases between. The CDR3 loop spans 14 amino acids. From germline, CDR1 is SGHTA and CDR2 FQGNSA. The DNA for the CDR3 is TGTGCCAGCAGCTTCTCGGGGGTCAACACTGAAGCTTTCTTT. Protein: CASSFSGVNTEAFF.

Only a few counts were recorded for this clonotype. The chain has TRBV29-1 and TRBJ2-2; 10 nucleotides line up with TRBD1. CDR3 length: 16 amino acids. V trimming: 5 bases; J trimming: 4 bases; junction bases outside the gene matches: 10. Germline lookup yields CDR1 SQVTM and CDR2 ANQGSEA. The CDR3 sequence is CSVPSGTGAVTGELFF. The CDR3 DNA reads as TGCAGCGTTCCTTCCGGGACAGGGGCGGTCACCGGGGAGCTGTTTTTT.

The sample holds many counts of this clonotype. The gene calls are TRBV2 and TRBJ1-5; D gene unclear. V gave up 3 bases and J gave up 6 bases, with 3 bases separating them. CDR3 length equals 11 residues. In germline, CDR1 is SNHLY, CDR2 FYNNEI. The CDR3 region is CASSDTQPQHF. Here the CDR3 DNA reads TGTGCCAGCAGTGATACTCAGCCCCAGCATTTT. The variable domain in full, completed from reference TRBV2 and TRBJ1-5, reads EPEVTQTPSHQVTQMGQEVILRCVPISNHLYFYWYRQILGQKVEFLVSFYNNEISEKSEIFDDQFSVERPDGSNFTLKIRSTKLEDSAMYFCASSDTQPQHFGDGTRLSIL.

The chain carries TRBV10-3 and TRBJ1-4, with D perhaps TRBD1 (6 bases). There are 14 residues in the CDR3. Germline V gene sequence: CDR1 ENHRY, CDR2 SYGVKD. Trimming removed 6 bases at V and 8 bases at J, with 16 bases between. The CDR3 DNA reads as TGTGCCATCAGGATGACAGGATCGGAAGAAAAACTGTTTTTT. It translates to CAIRMTGSEEKLFF.